The present T cell receptor (beta chain) was sequenced within a study of cytomegalovirus exposure and HLA in healthy donors. The study's findings and limits: Some TCR beta chains (about 170 of them) were listed as cytomegalovirus-associated. Rates of TCR association differed by HLA locus in a later analysis, with DRB1 highest and HLA-C lowest. The HLA-A and HLA-B alleles of most subjects were reportedly predicted accurately from TCR beta sequences.

Use of 60 Vbeta and 13 Jbeta primers characterized the PCR. Profiling relied on immunoSEQ multiplex PCR, and the TCRdb table lists in-frame clones only, not all of them. The profile shows 90,000 to 120,000 clones, over 75% of them singletons. Comment on this clone: Its specificity is unknown.

Per the germline V gene, CDR1 is ENHRY and CDR2 is SYGVKD. The CDR3 loop spans 14 amino acids. Trimming cost V 2 bases and J 8 bases, with 12 bases left between them. The rearrangement links TRBV10-3 to TRBJ2-2, with D perhaps matching TRBD2 (5 bases). The TCR originated in a woman between 18 and 29 years old in good health and CMV-seropositive. The material sequenced was PBMCs. This CDR3 reads CAISEMASSGELFF. The CDR3 DNA is TGTGCCATCAGTGAGATGGCTAGCAGTGGGGAGCTGTTTTTT.